In its sample, the clone carrying this T cell receptor (beta chain) was seen many times. Its antigen is unidentified. Germline-derived CDR1 and CDR2 are DFQATT and SNEGSKA (reference sequence). The V gene lost 0 bases and the J gene lost 5 bases, with 16 bases spanning the gap. CDR3 size: 16 residues. The cDNA had a unique molecular identifier and a template-switch universal primer site. TCRdb processed the 5' RACE reads anew with MiXCR; each CDR3 protein has one entry. The sample lists under 300,000 distinct CDR3 sequences; 12% were seen once. This entry belongs to a study of identical twins. Whole-study results and caveats: With beta out-of-frame sequences, excess sharing by twins was weaker. The models systematically underestimated how much out-of-frame TCR alpha was shared in monozygotic twins.

These data were also filed under a second study, of yellow fever vaccine responses in identical twins.

Sequenced sample: memory (CD45RO+) T cells sorted from blood. The origin of this receptor is a woman aged 18 to 35 in good health. The chain uses TRBV20-1 and TRBJ2-2; either TRBD1 or TRBD2 may fit D (5 bases each). The CDR3 is CSARDAGIGETGELFF. The CDR3 DNA follows: TGCAGTGCTAGAGATGCTGGAATAGGGGAGACCGGGGAGCTGTTTTTT.